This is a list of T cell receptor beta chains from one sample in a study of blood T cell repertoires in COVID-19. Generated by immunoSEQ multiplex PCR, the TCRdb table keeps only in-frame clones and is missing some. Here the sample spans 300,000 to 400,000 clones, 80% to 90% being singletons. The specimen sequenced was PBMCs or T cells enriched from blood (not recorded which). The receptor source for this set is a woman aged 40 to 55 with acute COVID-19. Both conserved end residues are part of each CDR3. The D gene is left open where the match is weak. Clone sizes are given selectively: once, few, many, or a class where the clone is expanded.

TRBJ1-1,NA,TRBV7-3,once,CASSLNSNTEAFF,TGTGCCAGCAGCTTAAATAGCAATACTGAAGCTTTCTTT
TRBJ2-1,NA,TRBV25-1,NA,CASSWGGANNEQFF,TGTGCCAGCAGTTGGGGGGGCGCTAACAATGAGCAGTTCTTC
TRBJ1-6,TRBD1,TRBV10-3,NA,CAISDTGQGESGPLHF,TGTGCCATCAGTGACACGGGACAGGGGGAGAGTGGACCCCTCCACTTT
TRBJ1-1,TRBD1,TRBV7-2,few,CASSISLWDRGNTEAFF,TGTGCCAGCAGCATTAGTTTATGGGACAGGGGTAACACTGAAGCTTTCTTT
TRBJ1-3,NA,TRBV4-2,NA,CASSQDKVGISSGNTIYF,TGTGCCAGCAGCCAAGATAAGGTGGGCATCTCCTCTGGAAACACCATATATTTT
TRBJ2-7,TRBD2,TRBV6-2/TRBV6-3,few,CASSAGLARSEQYF,TGTGCCAGCAGCGCGGGACTAGCTAGATCCGAGCAGTACTTC
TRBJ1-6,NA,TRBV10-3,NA,CAISSGNDSPLHF,TGTGCCATCAGTTCGGGTAACGATTCACCCCTCCACTTT
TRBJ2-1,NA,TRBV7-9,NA,CASSPDYGAKYNEQFF,TGTGCCAGCAGCCCGGACTATGGAGCAAAATACAATGAGCAGTTCTTC
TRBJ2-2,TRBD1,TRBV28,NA,CASRPGTANTGELFF,TGTGCCAGCCGCCCCGGGACAGCCAACACCGGGGAGCTGTTTTTT
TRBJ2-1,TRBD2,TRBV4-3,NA,CASSQDPSGVRQFF,TGCGCCAGCAGCCAAGACCCTAGCGGGGTCAGACAGTTCTTC
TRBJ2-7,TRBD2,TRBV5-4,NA,CASSLVAGVNEQYF,TGTGCCAGCAGCTTGGTGGCGGGGGTTAACGAGCAGTACTTC
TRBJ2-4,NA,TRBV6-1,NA,CASSEMAGLNIQYF,TGTGCCAGCAGTGAAATGGCAGGGCTAAACATTCAGTACTTC
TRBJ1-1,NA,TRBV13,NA,CASSPPDRMNTEAFF,TGTGCCAGCAGCCCCCCCGACAGGATGAACACTGAAGCTTTCTTT
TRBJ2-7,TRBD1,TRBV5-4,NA,CASSPSGQVYEQYF,TGTGCCAGCTCCCCATCGGGACAGGTTTACGAGCAGTACTTC
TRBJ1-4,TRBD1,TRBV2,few,CASRDDRGVGEKLFF,TGTGCCAGCAGGGATGACAGGGGCGTCGGAGAAAAACTGTTTTTT
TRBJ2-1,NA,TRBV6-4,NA,CASSDRGQGSGRFYNEQFF,TGTGCCAGCAGTGACCGGGGACAGGGGAGCGGGAGGTTCTACAATGAGCAGTTCTTC
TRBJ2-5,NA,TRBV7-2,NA,CASSLTAVRLETQYF,TGTGCCAGCAGCTTAACAGCTGTCAGGTTGGAGACCCAGTACTTC
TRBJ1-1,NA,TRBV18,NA,CASSPRNRAGRYNTEAFF,TGTGCCAGCTCACCAAGGAATCGGGCAGGGCGATACAACACTGAAGCTTTCTTT
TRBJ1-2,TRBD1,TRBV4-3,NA,CASSQEGQGFSNYGYTF,TGCGCCAGCAGCCAGGAGGGACAGGGATTCTCAAACTATGGCTACACCTTC
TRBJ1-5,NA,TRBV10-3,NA,CAITGGSDQPQHF,TGTGCCATCACGGGGGGGTCAGATCAGCCCCAGCATTTT